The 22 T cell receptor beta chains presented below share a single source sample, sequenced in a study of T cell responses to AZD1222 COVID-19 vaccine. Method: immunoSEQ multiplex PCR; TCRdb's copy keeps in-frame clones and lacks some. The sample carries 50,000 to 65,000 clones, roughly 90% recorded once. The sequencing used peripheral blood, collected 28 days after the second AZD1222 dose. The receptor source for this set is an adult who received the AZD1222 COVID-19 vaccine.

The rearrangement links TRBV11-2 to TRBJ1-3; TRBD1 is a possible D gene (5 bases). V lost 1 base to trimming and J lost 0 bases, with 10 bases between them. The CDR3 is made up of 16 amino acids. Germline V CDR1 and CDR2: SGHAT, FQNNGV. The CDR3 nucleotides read TGTGCCAGCAGCTTAGGGGCAGGGCTCTCTGGAAACACCATATATTTT. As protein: CASSLGAGLSGNTIYF.

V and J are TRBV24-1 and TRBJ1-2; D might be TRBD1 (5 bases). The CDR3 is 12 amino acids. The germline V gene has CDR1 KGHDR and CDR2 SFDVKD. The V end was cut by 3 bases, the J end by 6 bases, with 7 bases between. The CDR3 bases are TGTGCCACCAGTGATGCAGGGCATGGCTACACCTTC. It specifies CATSDAGHGYTF.

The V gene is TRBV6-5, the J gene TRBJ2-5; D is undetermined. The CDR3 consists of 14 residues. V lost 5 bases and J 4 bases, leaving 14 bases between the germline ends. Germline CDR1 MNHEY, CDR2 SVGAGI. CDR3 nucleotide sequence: TGTGCCAGCAGTCAATGGACCCAAGCAGAGACCCAGTACTTC. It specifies CASSQWTQAETQYF.

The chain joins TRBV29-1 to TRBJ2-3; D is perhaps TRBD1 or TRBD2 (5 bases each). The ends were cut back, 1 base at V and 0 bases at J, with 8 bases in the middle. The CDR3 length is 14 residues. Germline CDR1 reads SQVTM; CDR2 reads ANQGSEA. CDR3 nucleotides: TGCAGCGTTGAAGTGGGGGATAGCACAGATACGCAGTATTTT. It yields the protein CSVEVGDSTDTQYF.

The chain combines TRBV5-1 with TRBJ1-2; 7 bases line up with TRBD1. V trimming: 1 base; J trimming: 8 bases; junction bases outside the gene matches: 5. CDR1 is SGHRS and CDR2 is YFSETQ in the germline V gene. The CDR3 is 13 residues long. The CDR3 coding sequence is TGCGCCAGCAGCTTGTCGACAGGGATCGGCTACACCTTC. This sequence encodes CASSLSTGIGYTF.

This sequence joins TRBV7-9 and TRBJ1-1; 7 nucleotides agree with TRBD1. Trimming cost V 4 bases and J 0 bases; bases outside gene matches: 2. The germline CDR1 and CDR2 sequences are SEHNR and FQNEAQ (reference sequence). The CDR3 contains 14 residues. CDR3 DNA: TGTGCCAGCAGCTCCGGGACAGTGAACACTGAAGCTTTCTTT. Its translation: CASSSGTVNTEAFF.

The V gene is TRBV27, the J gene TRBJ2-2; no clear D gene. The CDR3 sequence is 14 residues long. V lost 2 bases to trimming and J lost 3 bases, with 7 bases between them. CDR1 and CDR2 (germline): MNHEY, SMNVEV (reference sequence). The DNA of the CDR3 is TGTGCCAGCAGTTTACGCCCGTACACCGGGGAGCTGTTTTTT. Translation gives CASSLRPYTGELFF.

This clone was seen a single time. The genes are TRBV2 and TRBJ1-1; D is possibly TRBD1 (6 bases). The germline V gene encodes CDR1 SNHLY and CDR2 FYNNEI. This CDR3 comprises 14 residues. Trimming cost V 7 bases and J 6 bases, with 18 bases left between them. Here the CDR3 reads CASMIILGGSEAFF. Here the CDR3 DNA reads TGTGCCAGCATGATAATTTTAGGGGGATCTGAAGCTTTCTTT.

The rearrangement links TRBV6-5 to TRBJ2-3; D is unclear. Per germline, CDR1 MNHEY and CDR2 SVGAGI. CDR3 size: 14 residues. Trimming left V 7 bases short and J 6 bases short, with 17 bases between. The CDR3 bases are TGTGCCAGCACCTCGGACCCGCACGGGGATACGCAGTATTTT. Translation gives CASTSDPHGDTQYF.

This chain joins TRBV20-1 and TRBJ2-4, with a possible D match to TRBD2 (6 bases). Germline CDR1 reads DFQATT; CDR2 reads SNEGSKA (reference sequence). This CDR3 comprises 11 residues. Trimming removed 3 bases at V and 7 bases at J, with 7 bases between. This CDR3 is CSASRGNIQYF. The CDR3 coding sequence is TGCAGTGCTAGCCGGGGGAACATTCAGTACTTC.

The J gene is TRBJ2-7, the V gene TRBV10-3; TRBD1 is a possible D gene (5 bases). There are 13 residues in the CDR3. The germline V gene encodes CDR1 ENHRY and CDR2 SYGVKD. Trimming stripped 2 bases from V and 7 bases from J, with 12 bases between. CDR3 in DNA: TGTGCCATCAGTGAGGGGGCAGTACGGGAGCAGTACTTC. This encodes CAISEGAVREQYF.

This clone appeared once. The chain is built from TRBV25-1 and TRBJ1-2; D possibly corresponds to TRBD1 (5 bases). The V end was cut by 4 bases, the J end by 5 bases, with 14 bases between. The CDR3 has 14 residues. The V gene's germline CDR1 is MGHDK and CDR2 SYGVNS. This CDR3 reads CASSGDGGRYGYTF. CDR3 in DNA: TGTGCCAGCAGTGGGGATGGGGGACGGTATGGCTACACCTTC.

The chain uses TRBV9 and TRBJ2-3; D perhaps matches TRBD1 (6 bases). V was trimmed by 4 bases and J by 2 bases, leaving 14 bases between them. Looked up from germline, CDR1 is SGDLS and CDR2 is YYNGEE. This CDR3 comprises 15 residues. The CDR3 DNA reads TGTGCCAGCAGCACCACGGACAGCTCCACAGATACGCAGTATTTT. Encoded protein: CASSTTDSSTDTQYF.

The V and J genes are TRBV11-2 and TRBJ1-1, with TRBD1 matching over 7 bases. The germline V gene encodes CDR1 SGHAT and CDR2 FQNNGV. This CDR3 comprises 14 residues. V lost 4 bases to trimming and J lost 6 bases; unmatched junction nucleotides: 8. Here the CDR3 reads CASSSQGRGAEAFF. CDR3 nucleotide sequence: TGTGCCAGCAGCTCACAGGGGAGGGGGGCTGAAGCTTTCTTT.

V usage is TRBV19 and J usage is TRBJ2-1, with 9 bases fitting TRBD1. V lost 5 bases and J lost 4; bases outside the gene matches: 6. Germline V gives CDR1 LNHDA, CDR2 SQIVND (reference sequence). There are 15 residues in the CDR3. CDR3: CASSLGDREYNEQFF. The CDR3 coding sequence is TGTGCCAGTAGTCTAGGGGACAGGGAGTACAATGAGCAGTTCTTC.

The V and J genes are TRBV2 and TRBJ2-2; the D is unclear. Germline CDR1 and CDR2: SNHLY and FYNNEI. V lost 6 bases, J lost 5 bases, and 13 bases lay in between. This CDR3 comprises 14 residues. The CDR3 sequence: CASRVKSLTGELFF. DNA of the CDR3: TGTGCCAGCAGGGTTAAAAGTTTAACCGGGGAGCTGTTTTTT.

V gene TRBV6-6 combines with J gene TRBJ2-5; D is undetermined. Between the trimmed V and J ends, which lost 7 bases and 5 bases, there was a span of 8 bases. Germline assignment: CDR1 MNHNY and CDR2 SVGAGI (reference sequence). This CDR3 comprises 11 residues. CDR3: CASKQSETQYF. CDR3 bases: TGTGCCAGCAAGCAGTCGGAGACCCAGTACTTC.

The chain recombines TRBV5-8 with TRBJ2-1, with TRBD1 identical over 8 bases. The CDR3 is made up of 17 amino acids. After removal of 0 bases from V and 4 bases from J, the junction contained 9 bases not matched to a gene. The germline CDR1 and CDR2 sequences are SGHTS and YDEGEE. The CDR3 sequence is CASSLAQGAGAYNEQFF. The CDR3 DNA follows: TGTGCCAGCAGCTTGGCCCAGGGGGCCGGGGCGTACAATGAGCAGTTCTTC.

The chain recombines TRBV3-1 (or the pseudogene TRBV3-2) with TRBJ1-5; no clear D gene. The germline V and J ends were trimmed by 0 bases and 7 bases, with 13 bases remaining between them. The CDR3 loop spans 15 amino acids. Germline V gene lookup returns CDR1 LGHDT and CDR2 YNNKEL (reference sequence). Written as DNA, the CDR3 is TGTGCCAGCAGCCAAGATGTTGGGGTCGGGCAGCCCCAGCATTTT. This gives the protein CASSQDVGVGQPQHF.

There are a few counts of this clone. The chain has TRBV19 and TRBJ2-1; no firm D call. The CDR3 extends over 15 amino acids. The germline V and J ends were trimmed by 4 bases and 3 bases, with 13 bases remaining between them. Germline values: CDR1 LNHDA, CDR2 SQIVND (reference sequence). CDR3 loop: CASSNGGSFYNEQFF. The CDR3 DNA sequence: TGTGCCAGTAGTAACGGTGGGTCCTTCTACAATGAGCAGTTCTTC.

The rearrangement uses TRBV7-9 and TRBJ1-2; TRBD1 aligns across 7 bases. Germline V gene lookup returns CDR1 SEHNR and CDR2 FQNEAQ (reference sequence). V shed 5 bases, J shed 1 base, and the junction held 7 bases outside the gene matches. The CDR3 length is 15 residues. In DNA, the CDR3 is TGTGCCAGCAGCGAGATTCAGGGGGTTAACTATGGCTACACCTTC. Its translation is CASSEIQGVNYGYTF.

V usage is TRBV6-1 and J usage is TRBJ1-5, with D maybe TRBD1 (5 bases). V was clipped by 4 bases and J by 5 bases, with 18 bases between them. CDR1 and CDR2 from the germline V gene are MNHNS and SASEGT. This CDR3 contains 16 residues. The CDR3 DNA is TGTGCCAGCAGTGCCCTGGCCGGGGGAGGGGATCAGCCCCAGCATTTT. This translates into CASSALAGGGDQPQHF.